The 8 T cell receptor beta chains below come from one sample, sequenced in a study of beta chain features in type 1 diabetes (dated 2018 in TCRdb). The library was produced with the immunoSEQ multiplex PCR assay. All of the isolated RNA was reverse transcribed with the High Capacity cDNA Reverse Transcription Kit, so expressed TCRB transcripts were sequenced. The immuneACCESS repertoire file appears here via TCRdb, limited to in-frame rearrangements. These files lack a portion of the clones; in checked studies, under half of the deficit traces to unresolved V genes, and the cause of the others is not known. The sample contains 200,000 to 250,000 clones, 9.6% of them found a single time. In total, the top ten clones hold 0.03% to 0.035% of the sample. The sample was naive CD4+ T cells from blood. The cell subset or site label of this sample denotes: true naive CD4+ T cells. The source is a woman aged 18-29 years in good health.

This clone turned up a few times. The chain carries TRBV10-3 and TRBJ2-1; TRBD1 is a possible D gene (5 bases). This CDR3 is 14 amino acids long. Germline V gene data show CDR1 as ENHRY and CDR2 as SYGVKD. Trimming shortened V by 10 bases and J by 4 bases, and 17 bases separated the two germline ends. The CDR3 DNA reads as TGTGCCACCACAACCCAGACAGATTACAATGAGCAGTTCTTC. This codes for CATTTQTDYNEQFF.

The chain joins TRBV28 to TRBJ2-7; possibly TRBD1 for D (5 bases). This CDR3 comprises 17 residues. CDR1 MDHEN and CDR2 SYDVKM come from the germline V gene. Trimming shortened V by 2 bases and J by 3 bases, and 20 bases separated the two germline ends. The CDR3 region has the DNA TGTGCCAGCAGTTTACCCAACAGTCTAGGGGATTTCTACGAGCAGTACTTC. Translated: CASSLPNSLGDFYEQYF. Based on the CDR3 plus reference TRBV28 and TRBJ2-7, the full variable domain is DVKVTQSSRYLVKRTGEKVFLECVQDMDHENMFWYRQDPGLGLRLIYFSYDVKMKEKGDIPEGYSVSREKKERFSLILESASTNQTSMYLCASSLPNSLGDFYEQYFGPGTRLTVT.

This clone was seen repeatedly, ten times or more. The chain has TRBV30 and TRBJ2-5; D unclear. This CDR3 is built from 12 residues. The ends were cut back, 0 bases at V and 1 base at J, with 3 bases in the middle. In germline, CDR1 is GTSNPN, CDR2 SVGIG (reference sequence). CDR3 residues: CAWSVSQETQYF. DNA of the CDR3: TGTGCCTGGAGTGTCAGCCAAGAGACCCAGTACTTC.

The CDR3 is CASSQDRGSSTPGELFF. The CDR3 nucleotides read TGCGCCAGCAGCCAAGATCGCGGGAGTTCTACCCCCGGGGAGCTGTTTTTT. The chain joins TRBV4-1 to TRBJ2-2; TRBD2 aligns across 7 bases. Looked up from germline, CDR1 is MGHRA and CDR2 is YSYEKL. The V gene end was trimmed by 0 bases and the J gene end by 6 bases; junction bases not matched to a gene: 10. This CDR3 is 17 amino acids long.

V usage is TRBV5-1 and J usage is TRBJ2-2; D gene unclear. V was trimmed by 1 base and J by 2 bases, leaving 12 bases between them. The CDR3 runs to 16 residues. Germline V gene data show CDR1 as SGHRS and CDR2 as YFSETQ. The CDR3 region is CASSLTAAINTGELFF. CDR3 in DNA: TGCGCCAGCAGCTTGACAGCAGCTATAAACACCGGGGAGCTGTTTTTT.

This clone was seen only a few times. The chain recombines TRBV5-1 with TRBJ1-6; 9 nucleotides match TRBD1. The CDR3 runs to 14 residues. CDR1 is SGHRS and CDR2 is YFSETQ in the germline V gene. The V segment lost 3 bases and the J segment 7 bases; nucleotides outside the gene matches: 2. The CDR3 here is CASSWGQGNSPLHF. The CDR3 DNA reads as TGCGCCAGCAGCTGGGGACAGGGCAATTCACCCCTCCACTTT.

This clone was found a few times. The V and J genes are TRBV6-5 and TRBJ1-1; D may be TRBD1 (5 bases). The CDR3 runs to 14 residues. CDR1 and CDR2 (germline): MNHEY, SVGAGI. Deletions cut 7 bases from V and 7 bases from J, with 19 bases between. The CDR3 loop is CASTSGPSNGEAFF. CDR3 bases: TGTGCCAGCACCTCAGGGCCCTCAAACGGTGAAGCTTTCTTT.

In this sample, this clone turned up a few times. For the CDR3, the DNA is TGTGCCAGCAGGATCCGGGACACTTGTTCTCCCCCTGGAAACACCATATATTTT. Encoded protein: CASRIRDTCSPPGNTIYF. This chain joins TRBV21-1 and TRBJ1-3; TRBD1, the table's D call, was not compared with the DNA. TRBV21-1 is tagged as a pseudogene. There are 18 residues in the CDR3.